These T cell receptor beta chains were read from a single sample in a study of blood T cell repertoires in COVID-19. The protocol was immunoSEQ multiplex PCR, while the TCRdb copy is restricted to in-frame clones and leaves out a portion. Seen here are under 350,000 clones, 85% observed once, and the top ten hold 6% to 9%. Sequences were obtained from peripheral blood. All receptors come from a human donor in a cohort sampled during active COVID-19. Each CDR3 is given with its conserved first and last residue. A D gene is named only where the DNA matches it firmly. Rows give clone size only sometimes, using once, few, many, or a class for an expanded clone.

TGTGCCTGGAGTGTATCTCTGAACTATGGCTACACCTTC CAWSVSLNYGYTF - TRBJ1-2 13 - TRBV30
TGTGCCACCAGTGACAACGAGGCAATCTATGGCTACACCTTC CATSDNEAIYGYTF - TRBJ1-2 14 - TRBV24-1
TGTGCCAGCAGTGACGCCTCTCTCGGCAGGGGGTATGGCTACACCTTC CASSDASLGRGYGYTF - TRBJ1-2 16 TRBD1 TRBV6-1
TGTGCCATCAGTGAGACGGGCTACAATGAGCAGTTCTTC CAISETGYNEQFF - TRBJ2-1 13 - TRBV10-3
TGTGCCAGCAGTTCCTCAGTCGGCTACACCTTC CASSSSVGYTF - TRBJ1-2 11 - TRBV12-3/TRBV12-4
TGTGCCAGCAGTCAAAAAGGGAGGTACGAGCAGTACTTC CASSQKGRYEQYF once TRBJ2-7 13 - TRBV7-2
TGTGCCAGCAGTTTTGAAGGGGTAGGTGAAGCTTTCTTT CASSFEGVGEAFF - TRBJ1-1 13 - TRBV12-3/TRBV12-4
TGTGCCAGCAGCGCTAGCGGGGGCTCGGTAGATACGCAGTATTTT CASSASGGSVDTQYF - TRBJ2-3 15 TRBD2 TRBV9
TGTGCCAGCAGCCAGCAGGGGGACTTAGCTGAAGCTTTCTTT CASSQQGDLAEAFF - TRBJ1-1 14 TRBD1 TRBV5-4
TGTGCCAGCTCCCGGACAGGGGGATACAATGAGCAGTTCTTC CASSRTGGYNEQFF - TRBJ2-1 14 TRBD1 TRBV18
TGCAGCGTCCGACAGGGAAGCACTGAAGCTTTCTTT CSVRQGSTEAFF once TRBJ1-1 12 TRBD1 TRBV29-1
TGTGCCAGCAGCCAAGACGGTGGAGAAAGGCAACTGTTTTTT CASSQDGGERQLFF - TRBJ1-4 14 - TRBV3-1/TRBV3-2
TGTGCCAGCAGCGCCCGGGAGGGGGGGTCCCAGTACTTC CASSAREGGSQYF - TRBJ2-5 13 TRBD2 TRBV9
TGTGCCAGCAGCCTCGGAGGGACCGGGGAGCTGTTTTTT CASSLGGTGELFF - TRBJ2-2 13 - TRBV7-3
TGTGCCAGCAGCTTAGACAGGGAGGCTCAGCCCCAGCATTTT CASSLDREAQPQHF once TRBJ1-5 14 - TRBV11-2
TGTGCCAGCAGTTACTCTCGGGGGGGGGAGACCCAGTACTTC CASSYSRGGETQYF - TRBJ2-5 14 TRBD2 TRBV6-2/TRBV6-3
TGTGCCAGCAGCCAAAACGACAGGAGCCAGAATATTGAAGCTTTCTTT CASSQNDRSQNIEAFF - TRBJ1-1 16 - TRBV4-2
TGCGCCAGCAGCTATTGGGAGTCGAACACTGAAGCTTTCTTT CASSYWESNTEAFF - TRBJ1-1 14 - TRBV5-1
TGTGCCACCAGTGATTTAGGAGGGGTGGGCACAGATACGCAGTATTTT CATSDLGGVGTDTQYF - TRBJ2-3 16 - TRBV24-1
TGTGCCAGCAGCGACGACAGGAACACTGAAGCTTTCTTT CASSDDRNTEAFF - TRBJ1-1 13 - TRBV6-5
TGCGCCAGAGTAGGACAGCCGAACACTGAAGCTTTCTTT CARVGQPNTEAFF many TRBJ1-1 13 - TRBV10-1
TGTGCCAGCTCACCAGAGGTTGTCCAAGAGACCCAGTACTTC CASSPEVVQETQYF - TRBJ2-5 14 - TRBV18
TGTGCCATCAGTGAGTCGTTACGGCAGCCCCAGCATTTT CAISESLRQPQHF - TRBJ1-5 13 - TRBV10-3
TGTGCCATCTCACAGGGCGGTAGCACAGATACGCAGTATTTT CAISQGGSTDTQYF - TRBJ2-3 14 - TRBV10-3
TGTGCCACCAGCAGACAGGCGATAAATGAAAAACTGTTTTTT CATSRQAINEKLFF - TRBJ1-4 14 - TRBV15
TGTGCCACCAGTGAGCCCTCGGGACAGATCACAGATACGCAGTATTTT CATSEPSGQITDTQYF - TRBJ2-3 16 TRBD1 TRBV24-1
TGTGCCACAAGGGACAGGGGTTTCGTTGTTAATTCACCCCTCCACTTT CATRDRGFVVNSPLHF - TRBJ1-6 16 TRBD1 TRBV5-4
TGTGCCAGCAGCCAAGATAGGGGTTTTTCAGGCAGCACAGATACGCAGTATTTT CASSQDRGFSGSTDTQYF - TRBJ2-3 18 - TRBV14
TGCGCCAGCAAACTAGCGGGGGATCTCCTGGATGAGCAGTTCTTC CASKLAGDLLDEQFF few TRBJ2-1 15 TRBD2 TRBV5-1
TGTGCCACCGCAGGGGCAACCTACAATGAGCAGTTCTTC CATAGATYNEQFF few TRBJ2-1 13 - TRBV24-1
TGTGCCAGCAGTTCGATAGGGGGGGACACTGAAGCTTTCTTT CASSSIGGDTEAFF - TRBJ1-1 14 - TRBV7-3
TGTGCCACCAGCCGGGACCCGGGAGGCAATCAGCCCCAGCATTTT CATSRDPGGNQPQHF - TRBJ1-5 15 - TRBV15
TGTGCCAGCAGCCTCCTAAGATCCGAAAAACTGTTTTTT CASSLLRSEKLFF - TRBJ1-4 13 - TRBV7-9
TGCGCCAGCAGCTTAAACAGGGGAACTGAAGCTTTCTTT CASSLNRGTEAFF - TRBJ1-1 13 TRBD1 TRBV5-1
TGCAGCGCCTCCGGGACAGCTAATTCCTACGAGCAGTACTTC CSASGTANSYEQYF - TRBJ2-7 14 TRBD1 TRBV29-1
TGTGCCAGCAGCGTCAGTTCTAGCGGGGGATGGGCCACAGATACGCAGTATTTT CASSVSSSGGWATDTQYF - TRBJ2-3 18 TRBD2 TRBV9
TGTGCCAGCAGTTACGGGAGACAGGGCGGAGGCTACACCTTC CASSYGRQGGGYTF few TRBJ1-2 14 TRBD1 TRBV6-5
TGTGCCAGCAGCTTACTCACAGTCTCTGGAAACACCATATATTTT CASSLLTVSGNTIYF - TRBJ1-3 15 - TRBV7-9
TGTGCCAGCAGCCCTTCGGCCTACGAGCAGTACTTC CASSPSAYEQYF - TRBJ2-7 12 - TRBV9
TGTGCCAGCACCCCCCGTGCGGCTTATGGCTACACCTTC CASTPRAAYGYTF - TRBJ1-2 13 - TRBV12-3/TRBV12-4